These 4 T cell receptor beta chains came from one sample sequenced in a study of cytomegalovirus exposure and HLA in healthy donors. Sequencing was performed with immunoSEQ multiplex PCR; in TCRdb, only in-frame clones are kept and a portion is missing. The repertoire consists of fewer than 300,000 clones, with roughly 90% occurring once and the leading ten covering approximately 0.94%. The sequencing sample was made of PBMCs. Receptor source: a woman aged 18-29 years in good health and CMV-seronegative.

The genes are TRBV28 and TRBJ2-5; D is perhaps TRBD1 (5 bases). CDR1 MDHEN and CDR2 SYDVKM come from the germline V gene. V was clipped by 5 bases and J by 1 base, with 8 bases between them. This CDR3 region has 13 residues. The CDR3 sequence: CASSHDSQETQYF. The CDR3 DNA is TGTGCCAGCAGTCACGACAGCCAAGAGACCCAGTACTTC.

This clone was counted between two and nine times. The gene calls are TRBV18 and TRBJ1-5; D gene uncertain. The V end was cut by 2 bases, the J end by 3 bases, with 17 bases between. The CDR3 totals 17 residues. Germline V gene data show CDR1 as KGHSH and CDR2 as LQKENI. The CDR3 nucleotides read TGTGCCAGCTCACCAAAGGGAGGTACCCCTCTCAATCAGCCCCAGCATTTT. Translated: CASSPKGGTPLNQPQHF. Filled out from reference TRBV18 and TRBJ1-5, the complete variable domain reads NAGVMQNPRHLVRRRGQEARLRCSPMKGHSHVYWYRQLPEEGLKFMVYLQKENIIDESGMPKERFSAEFPKEGPSILRIQQVVRGDSAAYFCASSPKGGTPLNQPQHFGDGTRLSIL.

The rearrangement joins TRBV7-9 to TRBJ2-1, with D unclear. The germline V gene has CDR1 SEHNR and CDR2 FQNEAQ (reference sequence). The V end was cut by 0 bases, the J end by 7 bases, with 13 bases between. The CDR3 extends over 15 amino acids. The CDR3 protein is CASSLAPLYSNEQFF. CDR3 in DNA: TGTGCCAGCAGCTTAGCCCCTCTTTACTCGAATGAGCAGTTCTTC.

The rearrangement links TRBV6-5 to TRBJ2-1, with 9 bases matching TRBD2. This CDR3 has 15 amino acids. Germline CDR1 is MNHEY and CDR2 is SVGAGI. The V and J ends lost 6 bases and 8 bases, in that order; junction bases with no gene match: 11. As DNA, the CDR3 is TGTGCCAGCAGCCCTCTAGGGACTAGCCACCATGAGCAGTTCTTC. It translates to CASSPLGTSHHEQFF.